The rows below give T cell receptor beta chains drawn from one sample of a study of blood T cell repertoires in COVID-19. The repertoire was sequenced with immunoSEQ multiplex PCR; TCRdb's copy has only in-frame clones and lacks some. In the table there are 200,000 to 300,000 clones, around 90% of which are singletons. What was sequenced was peripheral blood. The receptors were gathered from a middle-aged woman with acute or convalescent COVID-19. CDR3s include the opening cysteine and the closing phenylalanine or tryptophan. Each record gives: V gene, D gene, J gene, CDR3 length, clone size, CDR3 protein, CDR3 DNA. D genes are given only for firm matches. Rows may omit the clone size; those that give it use once, few, many or a size class.

v_call: TRBV19
d_call: .
j_call: TRBJ2-6
cdr3_length: 11
clone_size: .
cdr3_aa: CASTGANVLTF
cdr3_nt: TGTGCCAGCACTGGGGCCAACGTCCTGACTTTC

v_call: TRBV19
d_call: .
j_call: TRBJ1-6
cdr3_length: 15
clone_size: .
cdr3_aa: CASSWNRDENSPLHF
cdr3_nt: TGTGCCAGTAGTTGGAACAGGGACGAGAATTCACCCCTCCACTTT

v_call: TRBV12-5
d_call: .
j_call: TRBJ1-1
cdr3_length: 16
clone_size: .
cdr3_aa: CASGLVGHGMNTEAFF
cdr3_nt: TGTGCTAGTGGTTTGGTAGGTCACGGGATGAACACTGAAGCTTTCTTT

v_call: TRBV4-1
d_call: TRBD2
j_call: TRBJ2-1
cdr3_length: 15
clone_size: few
cdr3_aa: CASSQGLAGYNEQFF
cdr3_nt: TGCGCCAGCAGCCAAGGACTAGCGGGGTACAATGAGCAGTTCTTC

v_call: TRBV7-2
d_call: .
j_call: TRBJ1-1
cdr3_length: 13
clone_size: .
cdr3_aa: CASSLNRATEAFF
cdr3_nt: TGTGCCAGCAGCTTGAACAGAGCCACTGAAGCTTTCTTT

v_call: TRBV5-4
d_call: .
j_call: TRBJ1-1
cdr3_length: 13
clone_size: .
cdr3_aa: CASSPAGSPEAFF
cdr3_nt: TGTGCCAGCAGCCCGGCAGGGTCCCCTGAAGCTTTCTTT

v_call: TRBV5-4
d_call: .
j_call: TRBJ1-1
cdr3_length: 15
clone_size: .
cdr3_aa: CASSPRWQGNTEAFF
cdr3_nt: TGTGCCAGCAGCCCTCGCTGGCAGGGGAACACTGAAGCTTTCTTT

v_call: TRBV11-2
d_call: TRBD1
j_call: TRBJ1-3
cdr3_length: 16
clone_size: .
cdr3_aa: CASSPRDRGNGNTIYF
cdr3_nt: TGTGCCAGCAGCCCCCGGGACAGGGGGAATGGAAACACCATATATTTT

v_call: TRBV12-3/TRBV12-4
d_call: .
j_call: TRBJ1-1
cdr3_length: 13
clone_size: once
cdr3_aa: CASSLGPGTEAFF
cdr3_nt: TGTGCCAGCAGTTTGGGCCCAGGCACTGAAGCTTTCTTT

v_call: TRBV24-1
d_call: .
j_call: TRBJ2-2
cdr3_length: 15
clone_size: .
cdr3_aa: CATNPGTGFSGELFF
cdr3_nt: TGTGCCACCAACCCAGGGACTGGATTTTCCGGGGAGCTGTTTTTT

v_call: TRBV25-1
d_call: .
j_call: TRBJ1-2
cdr3_length: 15
clone_size: .
cdr3_aa: CASSAPMTGRDGYTF
cdr3_nt: TGTGCCAGCAGTGCCCCGATGACGGGGAGGGATGGCTACACCTTC

v_call: TRBV6-5
d_call: .
j_call: TRBJ1-4
cdr3_length: 15
clone_size: .
cdr3_aa: CASSYSGTDDEKLFF
cdr3_nt: TGTGCCAGCAGTTATAGCGGGACGGACGATGAAAAACTGTTTTTT

v_call: TRBV15
d_call: TRBD1
j_call: TRBJ1-1
cdr3_length: 16
clone_size: .
cdr3_aa: CATSRDLDPRGAEAFF
cdr3_nt: TGTGCCACCAGCAGAGATCTTGACCCCAGGGGGGCTGAAGCTTTCTTT

v_call: TRBV2
d_call: TRBD1
j_call: TRBJ2-3
cdr3_length: 13
clone_size: .
cdr3_aa: CASSQNPGQAQYF
cdr3_nt: TGTGCCAGCAGCCAAAACCCGGGACAGGCGCAGTATTTT

v_call: TRBV9
d_call: TRBD1
j_call: TRBJ1-3
cdr3_length: 14
clone_size: .
cdr3_aa: CASSEGQGRNTIYF
cdr3_nt: TGTGCCAGCAGCGAGGGACAGGGGAGAAACACCATATATTTT

v_call: TRBV24-1
d_call: .
j_call: TRBJ2-2
cdr3_length: 17
clone_size: .
cdr3_aa: CATSDLPSAGPTGELFF
cdr3_nt: TGTGCCACCAGTGATCTCCCTTCAGCAGGGCCCACCGGGGAGCTGTTTTTT

v_call: TRBV2
d_call: TRBD1
j_call: TRBJ1-1
cdr3_length: 14
clone_size: .
cdr3_aa: CASSATGVGTEAFF
cdr3_nt: TGTGCCAGCAGCGCGACAGGGGTTGGCACTGAAGCTTTCTTT

v_call: TRBV2
d_call: .
j_call: TRBJ1-1
cdr3_length: 18
clone_size: .
cdr3_aa: CASSEALQGPGRGTEAFF
cdr3_nt: TGTGCCAGCAGTGAAGCGCTTCAGGGACCCGGGAGGGGCACTGAAGCTTTCTTT

v_call: TRBV3-1/TRBV3-2
d_call: TRBD1
j_call: TRBJ1-1
cdr3_length: 15
clone_size: .
cdr3_aa: CASSQTGTANTEAFF
cdr3_nt: TGTGCCAGCAGCCAGACCGGGACAGCCAACACTGAAGCTTTCTTT

v_call: TRBV27
d_call: TRBD1
j_call: TRBJ1-2
cdr3_length: 14
clone_size: .
cdr3_aa: CASSFLQGRNGYTF
cdr3_nt: TGTGCCAGCAGTTTCCTACAGGGGCGGAATGGCTACACCTTC

v_call: TRBV24-1
d_call: TRBD2
j_call: TRBJ2-3
cdr3_length: 17
clone_size: .
cdr3_aa: CATEGGTSGGGTDTQYF
cdr3_nt: TGTGCCACCGAGGGCGGGACTAGCGGGGGGGGAACAGATACGCAGTATTTT

v_call: TRBV30
d_call: TRBD1
j_call: TRBJ1-2
cdr3_length: 13
clone_size: .
cdr3_aa: CAWSRGTADGYTF
cdr3_nt: TGTGCCTGGAGTCGAGGGACAGCCGATGGCTACACCTTC

v_call: TRBV7-6
d_call: TRBD2
j_call: TRBJ2-5
cdr3_length: 16
clone_size: .
cdr3_aa: CASSRGSAGGGETQYF
cdr3_nt: TGTGCCAGCAGCCGTGGGAGTGCGGGGGGCGGAGAGACCCAGTACTTC

v_call: TRBV3-1/TRBV3-2
d_call: .
j_call: TRBJ1-4
cdr3_length: 13
clone_size: .
cdr3_aa: CASRPGFNEKLFF
cdr3_nt: TGTGCCAGCAGGCCAGGTTTTAATGAAAAACTGTTTTTT

v_call: TRBV4-1
d_call: .
j_call: TRBJ1-2
cdr3_length: 16
clone_size: .
cdr3_aa: CASSQPGGPLGYGYTF
cdr3_nt: TGCGCCAGCAGCCAGCCGGGGGGACCGCTTGGTTATGGCTACACCTTC

v_call: TRBV29-1
d_call: TRBD1
j_call: TRBJ1-1
cdr3_length: 14
clone_size: .
cdr3_aa: CSGRGGARRTEAFF
cdr3_nt: TGCAGCGGGCGAGGGGGCGCCCGGAGGACTGAAGCTTTCTTT

v_call: TRBV2
d_call: .
j_call: TRBJ1-1
cdr3_length: 13
clone_size: .
cdr3_aa: CASSNYRDTEAFF
cdr3_nt: TGTGCCAGCAGTAACTACAGGGACACTGAAGCTTTCTTT

v_call: TRBV4-1
d_call: .
j_call: TRBJ1-4
cdr3_length: 16
clone_size: .
cdr3_aa: CASSHPGNQGNEKLFF
cdr3_nt: TGCGCCAGCAGCCACCCCGGGAACCAGGGGAATGAAAAACTGTTTTTT

v_call: TRBV4-1
d_call: TRBD1
j_call: TRBJ1-1
cdr3_length: 17
clone_size: .
cdr3_aa: CASSVRTGGIFRTEAFF
cdr3_nt: TGCGCCAGCAGCGTACGGACAGGGGGCATTTTTAGGACTGAAGCTTTCTTT

v_call: TRBV30
d_call: .
j_call: TRBJ1-1
cdr3_length: 11
clone_size: .
cdr3_aa: CAWSIHREAFF
cdr3_nt: TGTGCCTGGAGTATCCACAGGGAGGCTTTCTTT

v_call: TRBV7-2
d_call: .
j_call: TRBJ1-5
cdr3_length: 12
clone_size: .
cdr3_aa: CASSLVRGPQHF
cdr3_nt: TGTGCCAGCAGCTTAGTTAGGGGGCCCCAGCATTTT

v_call: TRBV5-1
d_call: .
j_call: TRBJ1-1
cdr3_length: 15
clone_size: .
cdr3_aa: CASSLVGGQSTEAFF
cdr3_nt: TGCGCCAGCAGCTTGGTAGGCGGACAGTCCACTGAAGCTTTCTTT

v_call: TRBV6-5
d_call: TRBD1
j_call: TRBJ1-1
cdr3_length: 15
clone_size: .
cdr3_aa: CASNIGTGVSTEAFF
cdr3_nt: TGTGCCAGCAATATCGGGACAGGGGTCTCCACTGAAGCTTTCTTT

v_call: TRBV4-1
d_call: .
j_call: TRBJ2-2
cdr3_length: 13
clone_size: few
cdr3_aa: CASSRPNTGELFF
cdr3_nt: TGCGCCAGCAGCCGGCCGAACACCGGGGAGCTGTTTTTT

v_call: TRBV4-1
d_call: .
j_call: TRBJ2-3
cdr3_length: 15
clone_size: .
cdr3_aa: CASSQVGGDTDTQYF
cdr3_nt: TGCGCCAGCAGCCAAGTGGGAGGAGACACAGATACGCAGTATTTT

v_call: TRBV5-1
d_call: .
j_call: TRBJ2-1
cdr3_length: 16
clone_size: .
cdr3_aa: CASSLAAFRGYNEQFF
cdr3_nt: TGCGCCAGCAGCTTGGCGGCATTCAGGGGTTACAATGAGCAGTTCTTC

v_call: TRBV24-1
d_call: .
j_call: TRBJ1-2
cdr3_length: 15
clone_size: .
cdr3_aa: CATSDNGSGNYGYTF
cdr3_nt: TGTGCCACCAGTGATAATGGGTCGGGAAACTATGGCTACACCTTC

v_call: TRBV3-1/TRBV3-2
d_call: TRBD1
j_call: TRBJ2-1
cdr3_length: 15
clone_size: .
cdr3_aa: CASSQEGQGAGEQFF
cdr3_nt: TGTGCCAGCAGCCAAGAAGGTCAGGGGGCCGGTGAGCAGTTCTTC

v_call: TRBV5-6
d_call: .
j_call: TRBJ2-1
cdr3_length: 16
clone_size: .
cdr3_aa: CASSPEGGVPYNEQFF
cdr3_nt: TGTGCCAGCAGCCCCGAAGGGGGGGTACCCTACAATGAGCAGTTCTTC

v_call: TRBV19
d_call: TRBD1
j_call: TRBJ2-5
cdr3_length: 14
clone_size: .
cdr3_aa: CASRNNRGHETQYF
cdr3_nt: TGTGCCAGTAGAAACAACAGGGGGCACGAGACCCAGTACTTC

v_call: TRBV12-3/TRBV12-4
d_call: .
j_call: TRBJ1-2
cdr3_length: 13
clone_size: few
cdr3_aa: CASSFSASYGYTF
cdr3_nt: TGTGCCAGCAGTTTCTCCGCGAGCTATGGCTACACCTTC

v_call: TRBV10-3
d_call: TRBD1
j_call: TRBJ2-3
cdr3_length: 18
clone_size: .
cdr3_aa: CAISSSPGTGSGTDTQYF
cdr3_nt: TGTGCCATCAGTAGCAGCCCCGGGACAGGGTCGGGGACAGATACGCAGTATTTT

v_call: TRBV4-2
d_call: .
j_call: TRBJ1-5
cdr3_length: 20
clone_size: .
cdr3_aa: CASSQLLSLGAWGHHQPQHF
cdr3_nt: TGTGCCAGCAGCCAACTTCTCTCGTTGGGGGCCTGGGGTCATCATCAGCCCCAGCATTTT

v_call: TRBV5-1
d_call: .
j_call: TRBJ1-4
cdr3_length: 13
clone_size: .
cdr3_aa: CASSLRGNEKLFF
cdr3_nt: TGCGCCAGCAGCTTAAGGGGGAATGAAAAACTGTTTTTT

v_call: TRBV4-1
d_call: TRBD1
j_call: TRBJ1-1
cdr3_length: 15
clone_size: .
cdr3_aa: CASSRLQGAEGEAFF
cdr3_nt: TGCGCCAGCAGCCGCCTACAGGGGGCTGAGGGTGAAGCTTTCTTT

v_call: TRBV30
d_call: TRBD1
j_call: TRBJ1-4
cdr3_length: 15
clone_size: .
cdr3_aa: CAWAQGAQSNEKLFF
cdr3_nt: TGTGCCTGGGCGCAGGGGGCGCAGAGTAATGAAAAACTGTTTTTT

v_call: TRBV7-8
d_call: .
j_call: TRBJ1-1
cdr3_length: 13
clone_size: .
cdr3_aa: CASSFTVNTEAFF
cdr3_nt: TGTGCCAGCAGTTTTACAGTAAACACTGAAGCTTTCTTT

v_call: TRBV11-2
d_call: .
j_call: TRBJ1-3
cdr3_length: 17
clone_size: .
cdr3_aa: CASSLSMAGPSGNTIYF
cdr3_nt: TGTGCCAGCAGCTTAAGTATGGCAGGGCCCTCTGGAAACACCATATATTTT

v_call: TRBV4-2
d_call: .
j_call: TRBJ2-1
cdr3_length: 15
clone_size: .
cdr3_aa: CASSQKLSSYNEQFF
cdr3_nt: TGTGCCAGCAGCCAAAAGCTAAGCTCCTACAATGAGCAGTTCTTC

v_call: TRBV10-3
d_call: TRBD2
j_call: TRBJ2-1
cdr3_length: 17
clone_size: .
cdr3_aa: CAISGGFSGSSYNEQFF
cdr3_nt: TGTGCCATCAGTGGTGGCTTTAGCGGGAGCTCCTACAATGAGCAGTTCTTC

v_call: TRBV30
d_call: TRBD1
j_call: TRBJ1-1
cdr3_length: 13
clone_size: .
cdr3_aa: CAWGPDRDTEAFF
cdr3_nt: TGTGCCTGGGGACCCGACAGGGACACTGAAGCTTTCTTT

v_call: TRBV29-1
d_call: .
j_call: TRBJ1-3
cdr3_length: 14
clone_size: .
cdr3_aa: CSALWGHLGNTIYF
cdr3_nt: TGCAGCGCCCTTTGGGGACACCTTGGAAACACCATATATTTT